These 17 T cell receptor beta chains were all obtained from the same sample, sequenced in a study of blood T cell repertoires in COVID-19. Clones were sequenced by immunoSEQ multiplex PCR, and TCRdb holds only the in-frame ones, with some missing. The sample lists 50,000 to 60,000 clones; approximately 91% were seen once. Material for sequencing was peripheral blood. These receptors were obtained from a man aged 60 to 69 with active COVID-19.

The chain is built from TRBV30 and TRBJ2-1, with 9 bases fitting TRBD1. Germline loops: CDR1 GTSNPN, CDR2 SVGIG (reference sequence). Trimming cost V 8 bases and J 4 bases; bases outside gene matches: 9. The CDR3 contains 14 residues. For the CDR3, the DNA is TGTGCCCGACTTTGGGGGACAGGGTACAATGAGCAGTTCTTC. As protein: CARLWGTGYNEQFF.

V usage is TRBV27 and J usage is TRBJ1-1; D is unresolved. The germline CDR1 and CDR2 sequences are MNHEY and SMNVEV (reference sequence). CDR3 length: 14 amino acids. Between the trimmed V and J ends, which lost 5 bases and 7 bases, there was a span of 17 bases. CDR3 sequence: CASSTPGQVREAFF. The CDR3 region has the DNA TGTGCCAGCAGTACCCCCGGCCAGGTTCGTGAAGCTTTCTTT.

The J gene is TRBJ2-7, the V gene TRBV9; D is perhaps TRBD1 (5 bases). V shed 0 bases and J shed 3 bases, with 10 bases lying between them. This CDR3 is 14 amino acids long. From germline, CDR1 is SGDLS and CDR2 YYNGEE. In DNA form, the CDR3 reads TGTGCCAGCAGCGTAGATTCAGGGCGCTACGAGCAGTACTTC. Its translation: CASSVDSGRYEQYF.

The chain employs TRBV9 and TRBJ2-7; 9 nucleotides agree with TRBD1. This CDR3 is 14 amino acids long. Germline assignment: CDR1 SGDLS and CDR2 YYNGEE. V shed 7 bases, J shed 4 bases, and the junction held 9 bases outside the gene matches. The CDR3 DNA follows: TGTGCCAGCGCAGGGGACAGGGCAGGGTACGAGCAGTACTTC. As protein: CASAGDRAGYEQYF.

The rearrangement uses TRBV7-3 and TRBJ2-3; the match to TRBD2 covers 9 bases. CDR1 and CDR2 from the germline V gene are SGHTA and FQGTGA. V was pared by 3 bases and J by 2 bases, with 6 bases of the junction left unmatched. The CDR3 is 16 amino acids. CDR3 loop: CASSFGLAGLTDTQYF. The CDR3 DNA follows: TGTGCCAGCAGCTTCGGCCTAGCGGGACTCACAGATACGCAGTATTTT.

V usage is TRBV6-2 or TRBV6-3 and J usage is TRBJ2-7, with TRBD2 identical over 8 bases. The germline gives CDR1 MNHEY, CDR2 SVGEGT. V shed 2 bases and J 5 bases; nucleotides not matched to a gene: 5. The CDR3 extends over 14 amino acids. The CDR3 is CASSYAAGAHEQYF. In nucleotides, the CDR3 is TGTGCCAGCAGTTACGCAGCGGGAGCCCACGAGCAGTACTTC.

This clone was counted once. The chain carries TRBV28 and TRBJ2-2; the D gene is possibly TRBD1 (6 bases). V was trimmed by 6 bases and J by 6 bases, leaving 8 bases between them. This CDR3 has 12 residues. Germline V lookup: CDR1 MDHEN, CDR2 SYDVKM. CDR3 in amino acids: CASRYRAGELFF. The CDR3 bases are TGTGCCAGCAGGTACAGGGCCGGGGAGCTGTTTTTT.

V is TRBV6-5 and J is TRBJ2-1, with TRBD2 matching over 8 bases. Per germline, CDR1 MNHEY and CDR2 SVGAGI. J lost 4 bases, V lost 5 bases, and 7 bases had no gene match. The CDR3 consists of 15 residues. CDR3 coding DNA: TGTGCCAGCAGTCTGACTAGCGAGCTATACAATGAGCAGTTCTTC. Its translation: CASSLTSELYNEQFF.

The rearrangement joins TRBV19 to TRBJ2-1; 7 bases line up with TRBD2. The germline V gene encodes CDR1 LNHDA and CDR2 SQIVND (reference sequence). The CDR3 is 15 amino acids. Unmatched junction bases numbered 6, after V lost 7 bases and J lost 0 bases. This CDR3 reads CASMDGGSSYNEQFF. CDR3 DNA: TGTGCCAGTATGGACGGCGGGAGCTCCTACAATGAGCAGTTCTTC.

The V and J genes are TRBV27 and TRBJ2-7; 8 nucleotides align to TRBD1. The CDR3 length is 14 residues. Per germline, CDR1 MNHEY and CDR2 SMNVEV (reference sequence). The V segment lost 1 base and the J segment 4 bases; nucleotides outside the gene matches: 3. The chain's CDR3 is CASSLFRGLYEQYF. DNA of the CDR3: TGTGCCAGCAGTTTATTCAGGGGGCTGTACGAGCAGTACTTC.

The chain is built from TRBV30 and TRBJ2-7; 7 bases map to TRBD2. The CDR3 has 13 amino acids. Germline V gene lookup returns CDR1 GTSNPN and CDR2 SVGIG (reference sequence). V shed 5 bases, J shed 1 base, and the junction held 5 bases outside the gene matches. The CDR3 nucleotides read TGTGCCTGGTCCTGGGGGGGGTCCTACGAGCAGTACTTC. Amino acid sequence: CAWSWGGSYEQYF.

The J gene is TRBJ2-7, the V gene TRBV6-5; the D is unclear. This CDR3 has 14 residues. Trimming took 0 bases from V and 2 from J, leaving 8 bases between them. Germline V gene data show CDR1 as MNHEY and CDR2 as SVGAGI. The CDR3 is CASSYSSLTYEQYF. In DNA, the CDR3 is TGTGCCAGCAGTTACTCGAGTCTTACCTACGAGCAGTACTTC.

This chain uses TRBV2 with TRBJ1-1; D call uncertain. In germline, CDR1 is SNHLY, CDR2 FYNNEI. V lost 6 bases, J lost 11 bases, and 10 bases lay in between. CDR3 length: 10 amino acids. CDR3 sequence (DNA): TGTGCCAGCAGGTTGGTGGGCGCTTTCTTT. This encodes CASRLVGAFF.

The V call is TRBV25-1, the J call TRBJ2-1, with D tentatively TRBD1 (5 bases). The V gene's germline CDR1 is MGHDK and CDR2 SYGVNS. The CDR3 spans 15 residues. V was shortened by 8 bases and J by 4 bases, with 18 bases between the two germline ends. The CDR3 reads CASSRWGNEYNEQFF. The CDR3 nucleotides read TGTGCCAGCTCCAGATGGGGCAACGAGTACAATGAGCAGTTCTTC.

V gene TRBV14 combines with J gene TRBJ2-7, with D perhaps TRBD2 (5 bases). CDR3 length equals 13 residues. The V gene lost 1 base and the J gene lost 6 bases, with 10 bases spanning the gap. The germline CDR1 and CDR2 sequences are SGHDN and FVKESK. CDR3 sequence: CASSQVKSGEQYF. For the CDR3, the DNA is TGTGCCAGCAGCCAAGTTAAGAGCGGCGAGCAGTACTTC.

The chain's CDR3 is CASSASGRKSEQYF. CDR3 sequence (DNA): TGTGCCAGCAGCGCTAGCGGGAGAAAGTCCGAGCAGTACTTC. V gene TRBV9 combines with J gene TRBJ2-7; 10 bases align to TRBD2. The trim removed 3 bases at V and 6 bases at J, leaving 6 bases unmatched. The CDR3 is 14 residues long. Germline loops: CDR1 SGDLS, CDR2 YYNGEE. Looking up the rest from reference TRBV9 and TRBJ2-7 gives the full variable domain: DSGVTQTPKHLITATGQRVTLRCSPRSGDLSVYWYQQSLDQGLQFLIQYYNGEERAKGNILERFSAQQFPDLHSELNLSSLELGDSALYFCASSASGRKSEQYFGPGTRLTVT.

This chain connects TRBV4-2 to TRBJ2-3; 7 nucleotides line up with TRBD1. J was trimmed by 3 bases and V by 5 bases; bases with no gene match: 11. This CDR3 is built from 16 residues. Germline V CDR1 and CDR2: LGHNA, YNFKEQ. The CDR3 region is CASSARSGQSTDTQYF. CDR3 nucleotide sequence: TGTGCCAGCAGCGCCCGTTCGGGACAGTCGACAGATACGCAGTATTTT.